One and the same sample provided the 19 T cell receptor beta chains below, sequenced in a study of blood T cell repertoires in COVID-19. Method: immunoSEQ multiplex PCR; TCRdb's copy keeps in-frame clones and lacks some. The sample yields 200,000 to 250,000 clones, 70% to 90% seen once. What was sequenced was peripheral blood. These receptors came from an older woman with active or convalescent COVID-19.

This clone was picked up a small number of times. The CDR3 is CASSFGTGGHEQYV. As DNA, the CDR3 is TGTGCCAGCAGTTTCGGGACAGGGGGCCACGAGCAGTACGTC. This chain joins TRBV28 and TRBJ2-7; TRBD1 agrees at 12 bases. This CDR3 has 14 amino acids. The germline gives CDR1 MDHEN, CDR2 SYDVKM. V dropped 3 bases and J dropped 5; count of bases not matched to a gene: 2.

This clone was observed a few times. The chain combines TRBV19 with TRBJ1-1; possible D gene TRBD1, 6 bases. This CDR3 is built from 13 residues. Germline-derived CDR1 and CDR2 are LNHDA and SQIVND (reference sequence). Trimming shortened V by 5 bases and J by 0 bases, and 7 bases separated the two germline ends. CDR3 in DNA: TGTGCCAGTAGTCAGGGGTTGAACACTGAAGCTTTCTTT. Protein sequence: CASSQGLNTEAFF.

The V gene is TRBV5-1, the J gene TRBJ1-6; TRBD1 might be the D (5 bases). Trimming took off 4 bases at V and 3 bases at J, with 11 bases between the two ends. The CDR3 runs 15 residues. Germline CDR1 and CDR2: SGHRS and YFSETQ. The CDR3 sequence is CASSPVGGYNSPLHF. Here the CDR3 DNA reads TGCGCCAGCAGCCCCGTGGGGGGCTATAATTCACCCCTCCACTTT.

The gene calls are TRBV11-3 and TRBJ2-7, with D tentatively TRBD2 (6 bases). Trimming cost V 4 bases and J 2 bases, with 18 bases left between them. The CDR3 loop spans 16 amino acids. Germline V gene data show CDR1 as SGHNT and CDR2 as YENEEA. CDR3 DNA sequence: TGTGCCAGCAGCTCCCTTACTACGGGAGTACCCTACGAGCAGTACTTC. This translates into CASSSLTTGVPYEQYF.

This chain joins TRBV19 and TRBJ2-6; no clear D gene. Trimming shortened V by 8 bases and J by 0 bases, and 8 bases separated the two germline ends. Per germline, CDR1 LNHDA and CDR2 SQIVND (reference sequence). This CDR3 spans 14 amino acids. The CDR3 nucleotides are TGTGCCAGTTTGGGCCGCTCTGGGGCCAACGTCCTGACTTTC. It codes for CASLGRSGANVLTF.

This clone turned up a few times. V is TRBV27 and J is TRBJ2-1; maybe TRBD2 (6 bases). This CDR3 has 15 amino acids. Trimming removed 5 bases at V and 2 bases at J, with 13 bases between. Looked up from germline, CDR1 is MNHEY and CDR2 is SMNVEV (reference sequence). CDR3 protein: CASSPGTPPYNEQFF. CDR3 nucleotides: TGTGCCAGCAGTCCCGGGACTCCACCCTACAATGAGCAGTTCTTC.

The table lists this clone with a few counts. This chain connects TRBV2 to TRBJ2-3, with 9 bases aligning to TRBD2. Germline loops: CDR1 SNHLY, CDR2 FYNNEI. This CDR3 contains 17 residues. Trimming took 0 bases from V and 6 from J; bases not matched to a gene: 10. CDR3: CASSEAYAGGLADTQYF. As DNA, the CDR3 is TGTGCCAGCAGTGAAGCGTACGCGGGGGGGCTAGCGGATACGCAGTATTTT.

The CDR3 protein is CASIGTAGAEKLFF. CDR3 in DNA: TGTGCCAGCATTGGGACTGCCGGGGCCGAAAAACTGTTTTTT. The V call is TRBV6-5, the J call TRBJ1-4; perhaps TRBD1 as D (5 bases). CDR1 MNHEY and CDR2 SVGAGI come from the germline V gene. This CDR3 contains 14 residues. Trimming stripped 7 bases from V and 8 bases from J, with 17 bases between.

The genes are TRBV2 and TRBJ2-3; no clear D gene. The ends were cut back, 7 bases at V and 0 bases at J, with 17 bases in the middle. The germline gives CDR1 SNHLY, CDR2 FYNNEI. The CDR3 spans 16 residues. CDR3 sequence reads: CASIPSPGASTDTQYF. The DNA for the CDR3 is TGTGCCAGCATCCCCAGCCCAGGTGCCAGCACAGATACGCAGTATTTT.

The J gene is TRBJ1-1, the V gene TRBV9, with D uncertain. This CDR3 contains 17 residues. Trimming removed 4 bases from V and 4 bases from J, with 23 bases in between. Germline values: CDR1 SGDLS, CDR2 YYNGEE. The CDR3 loop reads CASSRREREPPTTEAFF. Here the CDR3 DNA reads TGTGCCAGCAGCCGACGTGAGCGGGAACCCCCCACCACTGAAGCTTTCTTT.

As DNA, the CDR3 is TGTGCCAGCACAAAAATGGGCAGGGAAGGCACTGAAGCTTTCTTT. Translated: CASTKMGREGTEAFF. The chain combines TRBV6-5 with TRBJ1-1; the D gene is possibly TRBD1 (5 bases). The CDR3 totals 15 residues. Germline-derived CDR1 and CDR2 are MNHEY and SVGAGI. V was trimmed by 7 bases and J by 4 bases, leaving 19 bases between them.

This chain links TRBV5-8 with TRBJ2-7, with D tentatively TRBD2 (6 bases). In germline, CDR1 is SGHTS, CDR2 YDEGEE. Trimming removed 1 base at V and 5 bases at J, with 13 bases between. This CDR3 has 14 amino acids. As DNA, the CDR3 is TGTGCCAGCAGCTTGAGCGGGCGTCTCGACGAGCAGTACTTC. Amino acid sequence: CASSLSGRLDEQYF.

The chain links TRBV6-6 to TRBJ2-3; TRBD2 aligns across 7 bases. In germline, CDR1 is MNHNY, CDR2 SVGAGI (reference sequence). The CDR3 spans 15 residues. The J segment lost 3 bases and the V segment lost 4 bases, leaving 7 bases of the junction unmatched. The CDR3, as DNA: TGTGCCAGCAGTTTGAGTGGGAGGGTAACAGATACGCAGTATTTT. As protein: CASSLSGRVTDTQYF.

The V and J genes are TRBV21-1 and TRBJ1-5. TRBV21-1 is listed as a pseudogene. This CDR3 has 15 residues. CDR3 sequence reads: CASSKARLSNQPQHF. In DNA form, the CDR3 reads TGTGCCAGCAGCAAAGCGCGCCTTAGCAATCAGCCCCAGCATTTT.

This sequence joins TRBV6-6 and TRBJ2-7; 9 bases fit TRBD2. The CDR3 has 16 residues. V dropped 5 bases and J dropped 1; count of bases not matched to a gene: 9. Germline loops: CDR1 MNHNY, CDR2 SVGAGI (reference sequence). The CDR3 nucleotides read TGTGCCAGCAGTCCGAAAGGACTAGCGCATTCCTACGAGCAGTACTTC. Protein sequence: CASSPKGLAHSYEQYF.

The rearrangement joins TRBV5-1 to TRBJ2-5; D may be TRBD1 (5 bases). The germline gives CDR1 SGHRS, CDR2 YFSETQ. The ends were cut back, 0 bases at V and 2 bases at J, with 17 bases in the middle. The CDR3 sequence is 17 residues long. The CDR3 DNA reads TGCGCCAGCAGCTTGGTGGTAGGGCCAGGGCCTCAAGAGACCCAGTACTTC. Translated, it gives CASSLVVGPGPQETQYF.

The genes are TRBV7-2 and TRBJ1-1; the D gene is possibly TRBD1 (5 bases). This CDR3 is 13 amino acids long. Trimming removed 3 bases from V and 7 bases from J, with 12 bases in between. Germline-derived CDR1 and CDR2 are SGHTA and FQGNSA. The CDR3 nucleotides are TGTGCCAGCAGCTTGTCCAGGGCTATTGAAGCTTTCTTT. Translated: CASSLSRAIEAFF.

In DNA form, the CDR3 reads TGTGCCAGCAGCTCCCTTCGGACTAGCGTGGGGACCCAGTACTTC. The encoded protein is CASSSLRTSVGTQYF. This sequence joins TRBV3-1 (or the pseudogene TRBV3-2) and TRBJ2-5; 9 positions agree with TRBD2. CDR3 size: 15 residues. The germline CDR1 and CDR2 sequences are LGHDT and YNNKEL (reference sequence). Germline trimming cut 5 bases from V and 7 bases from J; bases unmatched to any gene: 11.

The chain joins TRBV14 to TRBJ2-5, with D possibly TRBD2 on 7 matching bases. The germline V gene encodes CDR1 SGHDN and CDR2 FVKESK. The CDR3 covers 16 residues. V was cut by 4 bases and J by 5 bases, with 20 bases left in between. The CDR3 nucleotides read TGTGCCAGCAGCCGACTTAAAGGGGGGGCCGGTGAGACCCAGTACTTC. Translated, it gives CASSRLKGGAGETQYF.